The 11 T cell receptor beta chains below all came from one sample that was sequenced in a study of early T cells in non-severe SARS-CoV-2 infection. TCRdb processed the 5' RACE reads anew with MiXCR; each CDR3 protein has one entry. The sample has 50,000 to 60,000 distinct CDR3 sequences, around a tenth seen once. Input material: whole blood. These receptors all stem from an adult who was a healthcare worker with PCR-confirmed SARS-CoV-2 infection or an uninfected control (not recorded which).

As regards this clonotype: An end of the junction does not agree with germline; a read error may underlie this. Here the CDR3 reads CASSLEAGTEELFF. The CDR3 nucleotides are TGTGCCAGCAGCTTAGAGGCAGGGACCGAGGAGCTGTTTTTT. J is TRBJ2-2 and V is TRBV11-3; D is possibly TRBD1 or TRBD2 (5 bases each). CDR1 and CDR2 (germline): SGHNT, YENEEA. The CDR3 covers 14 residues.

This clonotype was observed at least ten times. The chain is built from TRBV6-2 or TRBV6-3 and TRBJ2-7; D gene unclear. This CDR3 is built from 12 residues. Germline loops: CDR1 MNHEY, CDR2 SVGEGT. Deletions cut 4 bases from V and 4 bases from J, with 8 bases between. The DNA for the CDR3 is TGTGCCAGCAGTTCCGGTTATTACGAGCAGTACTTC. This sequence encodes CASSSGYYEQYF.

The sample holds a few counts of this clonotype. V usage is TRBV4-1 and J usage is TRBJ2-3; the match to TRBD2 covers 9 bases. Per the germline V gene, CDR1 is MGHRA and CDR2 is YSYEKL. This CDR3 region has 17 residues. The ends lost 1 base at V and 10 bases at J; junction bases unmatched: 15. DNA for the CDR3: TGCGCCAGCAGCCAAGTTTTGCGGGAGGGACCCGCGGGGGCGCAGTATTTT. Translated, it gives CASSQVLREGPAGAQYF.

The chain employs TRBV12-3 or TRBV12-4 and TRBJ2-6; 7 bases line up with TRBD1. With 7 bases clipped from V and 2 bases from J, the junction kept 5 bases outside the gene matches. This CDR3 spans 15 amino acids. CDR3 residues: CASNTGAPGANVLTF. The CDR3 DNA is TGTGCCAGCAACACAGGGGCCCCTGGGGCCAACGTCCTGACTTTC.

This chain uses TRBV28 with TRBJ1-3; 7 bases map to TRBD1. This CDR3 region has 14 residues. Trimming cost V 4 bases and J 4 bases; bases outside gene matches: 4. The germline V gene encodes CDR1 MDHEN and CDR2 SYDVKM. The CDR3 coding sequence is TGTGCCAGCAGTTCGCAGGGGGAGGGAAACACCATATATTTT. Residues: CASSSQGEGNTIYF.

This clonotype appeared a few times. The rearrangement links TRBV29-1 to TRBJ2-1; TRBD1 aligns across 9 bases. In germline, CDR1 is SQVTM, CDR2 ANQGSEA. The V and J ends lost 5 bases and 10 bases, in that order; junction bases with no gene match: 6. The CDR3 has 12 amino acids. CDR3 sequence: CSVRGQGLEQFF. The CDR3 region has the DNA TGCAGCGTTCGCGGACAGGGGCTCGAGCAGTTCTTC.

The gene calls are TRBV20-1 and TRBJ2-1; the match to TRBD2 covers 11 bases. CDR3 size: 13 residues. Germline loops: CDR1 DFQATT, CDR2 SNEGSKA (reference sequence). V was clipped by 6 bases and J by 5 bases; unmatched bases: 3. The CDR3 bases are TGCAGTGCGCGGGGACTAGCGGACAATGAGCAGTTCTTC. It translates to CSARGLADNEQFF.

This clonotype showed up just a few times. V usage is TRBV27 and J usage is TRBJ2-5; 8 positions agree with TRBD2. The CDR3 totals 16 residues. Per germline, CDR1 MNHEY and CDR2 SMNVEV (reference sequence). V was clipped by 8 bases and J by 3 bases; unmatched bases: 14. This chain's CDR3 is CASSRTSRLRKETQYF. CDR3 coding DNA: TGTGCCAGCTCCCGGACTAGCCGGCTCCGAAAAGAGACCCAGTACTTC.

The chain recombines TRBV3-1 with TRBJ2-2; weak D call: TRBD1 (7 bases). This CDR3 has 15 amino acids. Germline CDR1 reads LGHDT; CDR2 reads YNNKEL (reference sequence). Trimming took off 4 bases at V and 4 bases at J, with 13 bases between the two ends. As DNA, the CDR3 is TGTGCCAGCAGCCCCAGGGGGGCGCCCACCGGGGAGCTGTTTTTT. This sequence encodes CASSPRGAPTGELFF.

This clonotype was picked up a small number of times. The chain couples TRBV5-4 to TRBJ1-1; 8 bases are shared with TRBD1. The germline CDR1 and CDR2 sequences are SGHNT and YYREEE (reference sequence). J lost 3 bases, V lost 0 bases, and 4 bases had no gene match. The CDR3 runs 15 residues. This CDR3 reads CASSLEGQGYTEAFF. The CDR3, as DNA: TGTGCCAGCAGCTTGGAAGGACAGGGCTACACTGAAGCTTTCTTT.

This clonotype was detected many times. The V call is TRBV7-2, the J call TRBJ1-3; 7 bases line up with TRBD1. Germline loops: CDR1 SGHTA, CDR2 FQGNSA. This CDR3 contains 14 residues. V shed 4 bases and J 2 bases; nucleotides not matched to a gene: 2. For the CDR3, the DNA is TGTGCCAGCAGCTGGGACAGCCCTGGAAACACCATATATTTT. Encoded protein: CASSWDSPGNTIYF.